Given below is one TCR beta chain in context. It lacks a known antigen. The record has no base qualities; no much larger clone is one base away. The data originate from a study of blood T cell repertoires in COVID-19 (dated by TCRdb to 2018 to 2020). About the investigation overall: Collaborator samples came from the United States, Italy and Spain and covered acute and convalescent phases of COVID-19. The material from the prospective study consisted of cDNA or gDNA derived from T cells, B-cell-depleted T cells, or PBMCs. The repertoires were released in a freely available public database meant as a resource for research on the immune response to SARS-CoV-2. The dataset comprised deeply sampled blood TCRbeta repertoires from subjects exposed to, actively infected with, or recovered from COVID-19. Sample metadata almost always included a de-identified subject ID, COVID-19 status, age in years and sex. Samples came from the ongoing ImmuneRACE study (first 160 participants) plus 1,254 subjects from 6 global collaborators. Where HLA class I and class II types were available, the types were taken from metadata supplied by the sample provider, not from assay-based typing.

The full study reports these points: Clinical and demographic metadata were provided uncurated, with the amount varying by source and participant.

TCRbeta CDR3 regions were amplified from genomic DNA by means of the immunoSEQ Assay, a bias-controlled multiplex PCR. Under the source paper's analysis protocol: The number of nucleated cells in each sample was estimated from the amplification of reference gene primers within the assay. To quantify the absolute abundance of each unique TCRbeta CDR3 rearrangement, sequence reads were collapsed and filtered. For each sample, productive Simpson clonality was calculated as the square root of Simpson's diversity index over productive rearrangements. The clones in this table, taken by TCRdb from immuneACCESS, are in-frame only. Not every clone is retained; where verified, under half of the shortfall comes from an unresolved V gene, and the cause of the rest is unknown. The V and J calls and clone size were taken over from that table, and D and trimming were inferred from the DNA. Within this sample are about 300,000 clones, with approximately 88% of them counted one time only. 5.5% to 7% of the sample belongs to the ten largest clones.

Another Seattle source contributed samples from volunteer blood donors who had recovered from COVID-19. The collaborating institutions used their own protocols to collect whole blood in K2EDTA tubes. For TCRbeta analysis, collaborators shipped samples in one of three forms: frozen whole blood, isolated PBMCs, or DNA extracted from either of those sample types. The specimen was peripheral blood. The sequence derives from a woman aged 25 to 39 who had recovered from COVID-19.

The CDR3 region has the sequence CASSSRETQYF. The nucleotide sequence is TGTGCCAGCAGTTCTAGAGAGACCCAGTACTTC. The rearranged segments are TRBV28 and TRBJ2-5; the D gene remains uncertain. From the cysteine up to the phenylalanine, the CDR3 has a length of 11 residues. The DNA shown is the 33-base CDR3, in frame from base 1. The CDR1 and CDR2 encoded by the germline V gene are MDHEN and SYDVKM. Between the V and J ends, shortened by 4 bases and 4 bases respectively, the junction contains 4 bases.